This T cell receptor (beta chain) was sequenced in a study of technical replicates of blood from a few donors. Assay: immunoSEQ multiplex PCR; the TCRdb copy retains only in-frame clones and omits some. The profile shows roughly 79,000 clones, roughly 95% of them singletons. This clone was detected once. The CDR3 loop spans 12 amino acids. Germline V gives CDR1 SGDLS, CDR2 YYNGEE. The V and J ends lost 4 bases and 10 bases respectively, with 14 bases between them. Material: T cells isolated from PBMCs. The receptor comes from a human donor in good health. The J gene is TRBJ1-2, the V gene TRBV9; no reliable D call. CDR3 sequence reads: CASSHPQPIYTF. CDR3 sequence (DNA): TGTGCCAGCAGCCACCCACAGCCCATCTACACCTTC.